This T cell receptor beta chain was sequenced during a study of Graves' ophthalmopathy and Graves' hyperthyroidism. Amplified material comprised TCR beta CDR3 regions derived from RNA transcripts. HTBI primers served in a first-round RT-PCR, which a second-round multiplex PCR followed. TCRdb re-called the multiplex PCR reads with MiXCR, one entry per CDR3 protein. Among hundreds of thousands of distinct CDR3 sequences listed, 15% were seen once. The V gene lost 3 bases and the J gene lost 5 bases, with 10 bases spanning the gap. The CDR3 sequence is 13 residues long. CDR1 SEHNR and CDR2 FQNEAQ come from the germline V gene (reference sequence). A follow-up of 18 months without ophthalmopathy meant that hyperthyroidism was stable. This clonotype was seen ten or more times.

The TCR comes from a young woman with stable Graves' hyperthyroidism. The gene calls are TRBV7-9 and TRBJ1-2; no clear D. Sequenced input: peripheral blood. CDR3 amino acids: CASSLASGYGYTF. The CDR3 DNA reads as TGTGCCAGCAGCTTGGCCTCGGGGTATGGCTACACCTTC.